This note documents a single T cell receptor (beta chain) sequence. The CDR3 has 15 amino acids. The V gene end was trimmed by 5 bases and the J gene end by 2 bases; junction bases not matched to a gene: 4. Looked up from germline, CDR1 is MGHDK and CDR2 is SYGVNS. The data are from a study of blood T cell repertoires in COVID-19. As for the study in general: Samples came from the United States, Italy and Spain, spanning acute and convalescent COVID-19.

Assay used: immunoSEQ multiplex PCR; TCRdb lists only in-frame clones, some missing. The sample carries some 88,000 clones, over 75% recorded once. This sequence originates from a woman in her sixties or seventies with acute or convalescent COVID-19. The chain combines TRBV25-1 with TRBJ1-5, with 9 bases that match TRBD1. The source material was peripheral blood. The CDR3 here is CASSPRTGGNQPQHF. DNA for the CDR3: TGTGCCAGCAGTCCCCGGACAGGGGGCAATCAGCCCCAGCATTTT.